Included here is one T cell receptor beta chain sequence, with context. CDR1 is SGDLS, CDR2 YYNGEE, per germline. This CDR3 is 14 amino acids long. The trim removed 3 bases at V and 5 bases at J, leaving 4 bases unmatched. Original processing methods: Amplified reference gene primers provided the basis for estimating nucleated cell counts. The method was immunoSEQ multiplex PCR; TCRdb's version includes in-frame clones alone and lacks a portion of them. V, J and clone size are taken as reported in that table, and D and trimming were inferred from the DNA itself. The data show some 700,000 clones, 90% seen once. This sample is drawn from a study of blood T cell repertoires in COVID-19. Study-level information: The United States, Italy and Spain were the sources of the acute and convalescent COVID-19 samples. Nucleic acid was either cDNA or gDNA, and it came from T cells, B-cell-depleted T cells, or PBMCs.

This sequence originates from a woman aged 18-29 years with acute or convalescent COVID-19. Source material: peripheral blood. The chain recombines TRBV9 with TRBJ2-1; 8 bases align to TRBD1. CDR3 in amino acids: CASSGTGFNNEQFF. The CDR3 DNA reads as TGTGCCAGCAGCGGGACAGGGTTTAACAATGAGCAGTTCTTC.